A selection of T cell receptor beta chains follows, all from one sample in a study of cytomegalovirus exposure and HLA in healthy donors. Data came from immunoSEQ multiplex PCR; TCRdb stores just in-frame clones and leaves some out. The top ten clones hold around 6% of a sample with under 200,000 clones, roughly 82% of them seen once. The sample comprised PBMCs. The receptors derive from a man aged 50-59 years in good health and CMV-seropositive. The CDR3 runs from the conserved cysteine through the conserved F or W. D genes are given only for firm matches. Some rows have no size entry. The others give once, few or many, or a class for an expanded clone.

j_call | d_call | v_call | clone_size | cdr3_nt | cdr3_aa
TRBJ2-7 | TRBD1 | TRBV27 | . | TGTGCCAGCAGTTTGCAAACCCCCTGGACAGGTCCCTACGAGCAGTACTTC | CASSLQTPWTGPYEQYF
TRBJ1-6 | . | TRBV6-5 | . | TGTGCCAGCAGTTCGGGGGGGCGGTCACCCCTCCACTTT | CASSSGGRSPLHF
TRBJ2-7 | TRBD1 | TRBV6-5 | . | TGTGCCAGCAGTTCCTGGGGGGGGACAGGGGGTTTCGAGCAGTACTTC | CASSSWGGTGGFEQYF
TRBJ1-1 | TRBD1 | TRBV6-1 | many | TGTGCCAGCAGTGCCGGGACAGGGAGGATAAACACTGAAGCTTTCTTT | CASSAGTGRINTEAFF
TRBJ2-2 | TRBD2 | TRBV5-1 | . | TGCGCCAGCAGCTTGGACGGAGCGGGAGGACGGGGCACCGGGGAGCTGTTTTTT | CASSLDGAGGRGTGELFF
TRBJ2-5 | TRBD2 | TRBV7-9 | . | TGTGCCAGCAGCCTCGGACTAGCGGACGAGACCCAGTACTTC | CASSLGLADETQYF
TRBJ2-1 | . | TRBV7-3 | . | TGTGCCAGCAGCTTAACCGGGGACTCCTACAATGAGCAGTTCTTC | CASSLTGDSYNEQFF
TRBJ2-3 | . | TRBV11-2 | . | TGTGCCAGCAGCCCGGAGGCGGGGACAGATACGCAGTATTTT | CASSPEAGTDTQYF
TRBJ2-2 | . | TRBV2 | . | TGTGCCAGCAGCTCCCAAAGGGGAAACACCGGGGAGCTGTTTTTT | CASSSQRGNTGELFF
TRBJ1-1 | . | TRBV5-8 | . | TGTGCCAGCACCCTTTCCAACACTGAAGCTTTCTTT | CASTLSNTEAFF
TRBJ2-7 | . | TRBV6-5 | once | TGTGCCAGCAGTTACACTGAGTTAATAAGCTCCTACGAGCAGTACTTC | CASSYTELISSYEQYF
TRBJ2-3 | TRBD2 | TRBV11-3 | . | TGTGCCAGCAGCTTAGGTTGGCGGGAGGGCCAGACAGATACGCAGTATTTT | CASSLGWREGQTDTQYF
TRBJ1-1 | TRBD1 | TRBV20-1 | . | TGCAGTACAGGGGAGAAGTCTGAAGCTTTCTTT | CSTGEKSEAFF
TRBJ2-1 | TRBD2 | TRBV5-1 | . | TGCGCCAGCAGCCAGTCACCCGGGACTAGCACGCTTAAGCAGTTCTTC | CASSQSPGTSTLKQFF
TRBJ2-7 | . | TRBV20-1 | . | TGCAGTGCTAGGGCAGGGAACGAGCAGTACTTC | CSARAGNEQYF
TRBJ2-7 | TRBD1 | TRBV5-1 | few | TGCGCCAGCAGCCCCGAGACAGGGGACGAGCAGTACTTC | CASSPETGDEQYF
TRBJ2-3 | TRBD2 | TRBV7-9 | . | TGTGCCAGCAGCTTAGCTACTAGCGGAACAGATACGCAGTATTTT | CASSLATSGTDTQYF
TRBJ1-3 | . | TRBV9 | . | TGTGCCAGCAGCGTAGATCTCTACCCGAGCTCTGGAAACACCATATATTTT | CASSVDLYPSSGNTIYF
TRBJ2-7 | . | TRBV6-1 | . | TGTGCCAGCAGGACGACTGTCCCCTACGAGCAGTACTTC | CASRTTVPYEQYF
TRBJ2-3 | TRBD2 | TRBV5-1 | . | TGCGCCAGCAGCTTTCAACTAGCGGGAAGCACAGATACGCAGTATTTT | CASSFQLAGSTDTQYF
TRBJ1-5 | TRBD1 | TRBV2 | . | TGTGCCAGCAACCCAGACAGGGGACCCAATCAGCCCCAGCATTTT | CASNPDRGPNQPQHF
TRBJ2-7 | TRBD1 | TRBV25-1 | . | TGTGCCAGCAGTGCGTGGACAGGGCGGGACGAGCAGTACTTC | CASSAWTGRDEQYF
TRBJ1-2 | . | TRBV9 | . | TGTGCCAGCAGTCTGTCGTTGGGGGGAGACCTGAAGGACTATGGCTACACCTTC | CASSLSLGGDLKDYGYTF
TRBJ2-5 | . | TRBV6-6 | . | TGTGCCAGCAGTTCCCTCAGGGAGACCCAGTACTTC | CASSSLRETQYF
TRBJ1-5 | . | TRBV5-8 | once | TGTGCCAGCAGCTTATGGGGCAGCAATCAGCCCCAGCATTTT | CASSLWGSNQPQHF
TRBJ2-7 | TRBD2 | TRBV7-7 | . | TGTGCCAGCAGCCCCGGACGCGGGGGGGGACGGGAGCAGTACTTC | CASSPGRGGGREQYF